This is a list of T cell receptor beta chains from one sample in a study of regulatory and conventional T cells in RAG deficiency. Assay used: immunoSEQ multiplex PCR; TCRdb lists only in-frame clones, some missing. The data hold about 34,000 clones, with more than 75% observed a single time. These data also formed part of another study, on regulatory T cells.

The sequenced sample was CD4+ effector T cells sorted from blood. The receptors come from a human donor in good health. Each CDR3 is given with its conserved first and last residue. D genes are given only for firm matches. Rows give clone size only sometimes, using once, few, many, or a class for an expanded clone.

CDR3nt: TGTGCTAGCAGCTTAGAGGTATTATCTGCGAACACCGGGGAGCTGTTTTTT
CDR3aa: CASSLEVLSANTGELFF
v_gene: TRBV7-7
d_gene: -
abundance: once
j_gene: TRBJ2-2

CDR3nt: TGTGCCAGCAGCCAAGATCGAAAGGGAGCATCTTACAATGAGCAGTTCTTC
CDR3aa: CASSQDRKGASYNEQFF
v_gene: TRBV4-2
d_gene: -
abundance: -
j_gene: TRBJ2-1

CDR3nt: TGTGCCAGCTCCGTAAACAGCTATGGCTACACCTTC
CDR3aa: CASSVNSYGYTF
v_gene: TRBV28
d_gene: -
abundance: -
j_gene: TRBJ1-2

CDR3nt: TGTGCCAGCAGCCAAGAATATCTTGAGACCCAGTACTTC
CDR3aa: CASSQEYLETQYF
v_gene: TRBV4-2
d_gene: -
abundance: -
j_gene: TRBJ2-5

CDR3nt: TGTGCCAGCAGTTACTTCGGCAGGGAGGGCACTGAAGCTTTCTTT
CDR3aa: CASSYFGREGTEAFF
v_gene: TRBV6-5
d_gene: -
abundance: -
j_gene: TRBJ1-1

CDR3nt: TGCGCCAGCAGCGTTGGGAAGGACGAGCAGTACTTC
CDR3aa: CASSVGKDEQYF
v_gene: TRBV5-1
d_gene: -
abundance: -
j_gene: TRBJ2-7

CDR3nt: TGTGCCAGCAGCTTATACAGGGAACGGAACACTGAAGCTTTCTTT
CDR3aa: CASSLYRERNTEAFF
v_gene: TRBV5-8
d_gene: -
abundance: once
j_gene: TRBJ1-1

CDR3nt: TGTGCCAGCAAGGGTAGCGGGGGGGCTAGCGAGACCCAGTACTTC
CDR3aa: CASKGSGGASETQYF
v_gene: TRBV2
d_gene: TRBD2
abundance: -
j_gene: TRBJ2-5

CDR3nt: TGTGCCAGCAGCCCGGAGGGGGTCTGGCAAGAGACCCAGTACTTC
CDR3aa: CASSPEGVWQETQYF
v_gene: TRBV5-8
d_gene: -
abundance: once
j_gene: TRBJ2-5

CDR3nt: TGTGCTAGCAGCTTAGCGTGGGGAGCTGGAAACACCATATATTTT
CDR3aa: CASSLAWGAGNTIYF
v_gene: TRBV7-7
d_gene: -
abundance: -
j_gene: TRBJ1-3

CDR3nt: TGTGCCAGCAGGTTTTTCAGGGAGGGGGAAAAACTGTTTTTT
CDR3aa: CASRFFREGEKLFF
v_gene: TRBV2
d_gene: -
abundance: -
j_gene: TRBJ1-4

CDR3nt: TGTGCCAGCTCACCAGGGACGCGCCATATCAATGAGCAGTTCTTC
CDR3aa: CASSPGTRHINEQFF
v_gene: TRBV18
d_gene: -
abundance: -
j_gene: TRBJ2-1

CDR3nt: TGTGCCAGTACCCCAGGACTAGTTTTCTACGAGCAGTACTTC
CDR3aa: CASTPGLVFYEQYF
v_gene: TRBV7-2
d_gene: TRBD2
abundance: -
j_gene: TRBJ2-7

CDR3nt: TGTGCCAGCACCCTGGAGGGGGCGTCTAACACTGAAGCTTTCTTT
CDR3aa: CASTLEGASNTEAFF
v_gene: TRBV2
d_gene: TRBD1
abundance: -
j_gene: TRBJ1-1

CDR3nt: TGTGCCAGCAGCCGTGGTATACTAGCGGGGGGGCACGATGAGCAGTTCTTC
CDR3aa: CASSRGILAGGHDEQFF
v_gene: TRBV9
d_gene: TRBD2
abundance: -
j_gene: TRBJ2-1

CDR3nt: TGTGCCTGGACCGGGGGGGCGCGTTCACCCCTCCACTTT
CDR3aa: CAWTGGARSPLHF
v_gene: TRBV30
d_gene: -
abundance: few
j_gene: TRBJ1-6

CDR3nt: TGTGCCTGGAGTAGGACTGAAGCTTTCTTT
CDR3aa: CAWSRTEAFF
v_gene: TRBV30
d_gene: -
abundance: -
j_gene: TRBJ1-1

CDR3nt: TGTGCCAGCAGGACAGGCCAGACCACAGATACGCAGTATTTT
CDR3aa: CASRTGQTTDTQYF
v_gene: TRBV11-3
d_gene: -
abundance: -
j_gene: TRBJ2-3

CDR3nt: TGTGCCAGCTCAGAAGGGACATGGCAAGATACGCAGTATTTT
CDR3aa: CASSEGTWQDTQYF
v_gene: TRBV18
d_gene: -
abundance: -
j_gene: TRBJ2-3

CDR3nt: TGTGCCAGCAGTTCAACAGGGTTGGGTTACTACGAGCAGTACTTC
CDR3aa: CASSSTGLGYYEQYF
v_gene: TRBV28
d_gene: -
abundance: few
j_gene: TRBJ2-7

CDR3nt: TGCGCCAGCAGCTTGGTGGCCGGTCTAACTAACTATGGCTACACCTTC
CDR3aa: CASSLVAGLTNYGYTF
v_gene: TRBV5-1
d_gene: -
abundance: -
j_gene: TRBJ1-2

CDR3nt: TGTGCCAGCGGAATAGGCAGGAACACTGAAGCTTTCTTT
CDR3aa: CASGIGRNTEAFF
v_gene: TRBV7-6
d_gene: -
abundance: -
j_gene: TRBJ1-1

CDR3nt: TGTGCCAGCAGTTACACGGGACAGGGGGAGGGGTATGGCTACACCTTC
CDR3aa: CASSYTGQGEGYGYTF
v_gene: TRBV6-6
d_gene: TRBD1
abundance: -
j_gene: TRBJ1-2

CDR3nt: TGTGCCAGCAGTACCACGGACGGGTCCGCCTTC
CDR3aa: CASSTTDGSAF
v_gene: TRBV28
d_gene: -
abundance: -
j_gene: TRBJ1-2

CDR3nt: TGTGCCAGCGGGGGACAGGGTAGGGGCTACACCTTC
CDR3aa: CASGGQGRGYTF
v_gene: TRBV28
d_gene: TRBD1
abundance: -
j_gene: TRBJ1-2

CDR3nt: TGCGCCAGCAGCTTGGACGGCCTTAGCAATCAGCCCCAGCATTTT
CDR3aa: CASSLDGLSNQPQHF
v_gene: TRBV5-1
d_gene: -
abundance: -
j_gene: TRBJ1-5

CDR3nt: TGTGCCAGCAGCATAGACAGGGGGGGTGAGCAGTTCTTC
CDR3aa: CASSIDRGGEQFF
v_gene: TRBV13
d_gene: TRBD1
abundance: -
j_gene: TRBJ2-1

CDR3nt: TGCAGTGCTAGAGATCTCCCTGAAGCTTTCTTT
CDR3aa: CSARDLPEAFF
v_gene: TRBV20-1
d_gene: -
abundance: -
j_gene: TRBJ1-1

CDR3nt: TGTGCCAGCAGCTTAATTCAGGGCCAGGGGTACGAGCAGTACTTC
CDR3aa: CASSLIQGQGYEQYF
v_gene: TRBV7-9
d_gene: -
abundance: -
j_gene: TRBJ2-7

CDR3nt: TGTGCCAGCAGTTTCTCGAGGACAGTAAAGCGAGATGAAGCTTTCTTT
CDR3aa: CASSFSRTVKRDEAFF
v_gene: TRBV27
d_gene: -
abundance: -
j_gene: TRBJ1-1

CDR3nt: TGCGCCAGCAGCGGGGGGACAGGCGGCGACGAGCAGTACTTC
CDR3aa: CASSGGTGGDEQYF
v_gene: TRBV5-1
d_gene: TRBD1
abundance: -
j_gene: TRBJ2-7

CDR3nt: TGTGCCAGCTCACCACAAAGGGACAGCTACGAGCAGTACTTC
CDR3aa: CASSPQRDSYEQYF
v_gene: TRBV18
d_gene: TRBD1
abundance: -
j_gene: TRBJ2-7

CDR3nt: TGTGCTAGCAGCTTAGGGGCACCGGGACCCTACGAGCAGTACTTC
CDR3aa: CASSLGAPGPYEQYF
v_gene: TRBV7-7
d_gene: -
abundance: -
j_gene: TRBJ2-7

CDR3nt: TGTGCCAGCAGTGACTACTATGGCTACACCTTC
CDR3aa: CASSDYYGYTF
v_gene: TRBV6-1
d_gene: -
abundance: -
j_gene: TRBJ1-2

CDR3nt: TGTGCCAGCAGCCTCTTGTCGGGGATCACTGAAGCTTTCTTT
CDR3aa: CASSLLSGITEAFF
v_gene: TRBV7-9
d_gene: -
abundance: -
j_gene: TRBJ1-1

CDR3nt: TGTGCCAGCAGCCATGGGACCGGGACAGCGAACACCGGGGAGCTGTTTTTT
CDR3aa: CASSHGTGTANTGELFF
v_gene: TRBV4-2
d_gene: TRBD1
abundance: once
j_gene: TRBJ2-2

CDR3nt: TGCAGCGTGGGGACAGCCAACTATGGCTACACCTTC
CDR3aa: CSVGTANYGYTF
v_gene: TRBV29-1
d_gene: TRBD1
abundance: -
j_gene: TRBJ1-2

CDR3nt: TGTGCCAGCAGCTTGGCGGGAGGGACCGGGGAGCTGTTTTTT
CDR3aa: CASSLAGGTGELFF
v_gene: TRBV5-6
d_gene: TRBD2
abundance: -
j_gene: TRBJ2-2

CDR3nt: TGTGCCAGTACGGAACAGGGATTCAATGAGCAGTTCTTC
CDR3aa: CASTEQGFNEQFF
v_gene: TRBV28
d_gene: -
abundance: -
j_gene: TRBJ2-1

CDR3nt: TGTGCCAGCAGCCGACAGGGGTTAGCTAACTATGGCTACACCTTC
CDR3aa: CASSRQGLANYGYTF
v_gene: TRBV2
d_gene: TRBD1
abundance: -
j_gene: TRBJ1-2

CDR3nt: TGTGGTGGGGGGAGCTCCTACGAGCAGTACTTC
CDR3aa: CGGGSSYEQYF
v_gene: TRBV30
d_gene: -
abundance: -
j_gene: TRBJ2-7

CDR3nt: TGTGCCAGCAGCTTAGACAGGGGGACCTACAATGAGCAGTTCTTC
CDR3aa: CASSLDRGTYNEQFF
v_gene: TRBV7-9
d_gene: TRBD1
abundance: -
j_gene: TRBJ2-1

CDR3nt: TGCAGCGTCAGACAGTACCAACGTTCCGAGCAGTACTTC
CDR3aa: CSVRQYQRSEQYF
v_gene: TRBV29-1
d_gene: -
abundance: -
j_gene: TRBJ2-7

CDR3nt: TGTGCCAGCAGCGATAGGGCAGGGGGCAGGGGCAATGAGCAGTTCTTC
CDR3aa: CASSDRAGGRGNEQFF
v_gene: TRBV11-2
d_gene: TRBD1
abundance: -
j_gene: TRBJ2-1

CDR3nt: TGTGCCAGCAGTTTAACAAAGGGAAGTAGCAATCAGCCCCAGCATTTT
CDR3aa: CASSLTKGSSNQPQHF
v_gene: TRBV28
d_gene: -
abundance: -
j_gene: TRBJ1-5

CDR3nt: TGTGCCAGCAGCGTCGGACAGGGGGCCGGGGAGCTGTTTTTT
CDR3aa: CASSVGQGAGELFF
v_gene: TRBV9
d_gene: TRBD1
abundance: -
j_gene: TRBJ2-2

CDR3nt: TGTGCCAGTAGGAAGGGGGGAGGCACCGGGGAGCTGTTTTTT
CDR3aa: CASRKGGGTGELFF
v_gene: TRBV19
d_gene: -
abundance: -
j_gene: TRBJ2-2

CDR3nt: TGTGCCAGCAGGACGGGACGGCTAGGGGGGAACACTGAAGCTTTCTTT
CDR3aa: CASRTGRLGGNTEAFF
v_gene: TRBV27
d_gene: -
abundance: once
j_gene: TRBJ1-1